This entry features one TCR beta chain sequence. This clonotype was counted many times. Its antigen remains undetermined. No much larger clone exists at a distance of one base, and base qualities are not known. This sample is part of a study of regulatory T cells in long-lasting Graves disease (dated by TCRdb to the early 2020s). Regarding the study in general: Antithyroid drugs had been taken for less than 3 months by newly diagnosed Graves' disease patients. Patients with persistent Graves' disease were compared with patients with newly diagnosed Graves' disease using TCR sequencing and RNA sequencing of peripheral blood. The study was registered as a clinical trial and conducted in China. A total of 35 or so samples were covered by TCR sequencing, comprising around 13 persistent and about 20 newly diagnosed Graves' disease patients. Points the paper makes about the study in general: Because the primary lesion, thyroid tissue, could not be accessed, the study looked at peripheral blood alone. A larger number of public clonotypes was shared among persistent patients (more than 2,500) than among newly diagnosed patients (roughly 970). Compared with newly diagnosed patients, persistent Graves' disease patients had lower TCR Shannon entropy and fewer highly expanded clones, which suggests clonal expansion. Sequencing and analysis were limited to the TCR beta chain. TRBV28, TRBJ1-2 and TRBJ2-5 were preferentially used in persistent disease, while TRBV20-1 and TRBJ2-1 were favored in newly diagnosed disease. The authors acknowledged the small sample size as a limitation that may reduce accuracy.

The junction shows trimming of 4 bases on V and 2 bases on J, and the gene matches do not reach 8 bases of it. Sequences SNHLY (CDR1) and FYNNEI (CDR2) are obtained from the germline V gene. The CDR3 numbers 16 residues from cysteine through phenylalanine. Solely the CDR3 DNA is kept, with 48 bases framed from the first base. Libraries were made using multiplex PCR. Data came from an Illumina HiSeq 4000. TCR beta libraries were built with iRepertoire HTBI primers and Arm-PCR amplification of CDR3 regions. Before sequencing, the PCR products went through gel purification. The authors' pipeline ran thus. A total of under 80 TRBV and 14 TRBJ segments were identified across samples and were used for gene usage analysis of CDR3 amino acid clonotypes. COPE and FqMerger were used to merge filtered high-quality paired reads into contigs. Contigs were aligned with BLAST to IMGT TRBV, TRBD and TRBJ reference genes, and CDR3 was defined per IMGT. Any clonotype with a frequency above 0.1% was classified as a highly expanded clone. Shannon entropy was used to measure repertoire diversity, and the Gini coefficient was used to measure V-J evenness. Clonotypes shared by more than one individual were considered public. The public reads were run again by TCRdb, first through fastp at Q25 and then through MiXCR, and only productive beta chains were kept. CDR3 protein sequences are deduplicated, and each keeps its most common genes and DNA. For this entry, the V and J calls and clone size follow TCRdb and not the study's own pipeline. For this sample there are about 500,000 distinct CDR3 sequences; 12% appear just once. The top ten hold about 8.9% of the sample.

This sample's time point label indicates: newly diagnosed GD, antithyroid drugs for less than 3 months. RNA was extracted from PBMCs in TRIzol for both TCR sequencing and RNA sequencing. The diagnosis of Graves' disease was made according to American Thyroid Association guidelines. The patients came from an endocrinology department in Xi'an, China. From each patient, around 9 milliliters of peripheral blood was collected into an EDTA anticoagulant tube. Ficoll Paque Plus density gradient separation was used to isolate PBMCs, and no further T cell sorting was performed. RNA quality was checked with an Agilent 2100 Bioanalyzer and agarose gel, and concentration with a NanoDrop 2000. The same data also contributed to another study, on T cells in Graves' hyperthyroidism and ophthalmopathy. From the second report: A patient counted as having stable Graves' hyperthyroidism if no progression to ophthalmopathy occurred over 18 months of follow-up. Hyperthyroidism patients were newly diagnosed, had a disease duration of under 2 months, and were aged 18 to 65 years. Exclusion was applied to patients with uncontrolled infections, other autoimmune diseases, pregnancy or lactation. Diagnoses relied on clinical symptoms, serum thyroxine and TRAb, thyroid ultrasound and orbital computed tomography. The first round of RT-PCR for the TCR CDR3 was performed with the HTBI primer set and the Qiagen OneStep RT-PCR kit. Most expanded thyroid clonotypes (frequency above 0.001) were also found in blood, which suggests that blood repertoires may mirror thyroid immune responses. In cross-validation, a model built on a 13 V-J signature told ophthalmopathy apart from stable hyperthyroidism with just under 90% sensitivity and around 83% specificity, and in testing the same model reached 80%/75%. During validation, the model predicted progression to ophthalmopathy a median of roughly 7.1 months ahead of onset, with around 71% sensitivity and around 73% specificity. To identify distinguishing TCR V-J signatures, a discovery cohort of some 99 patients was used, comprising roughly 45 with Graves' ophthalmopathy and some 57 with stable Graves' hyperthyroidism. Whether ophthalmopathy could be predicted prospectively was tested in an independent validation cohort made up of 18 to 20 hyperthyroidism patients plus 17 patients who later progressed to ophthalmopathy. For training and testing, the roughly 97 patients in the discovery cohort were randomly divided in a 7:3 ratio. The study also compared thyroid tissue and blood T-cell repertoires from over 5 Graves' hyperthyroidism patients. After blood sampling, hyperthyroidism patients were treated with methimazole at a starting dose of 30 mg daily, and ophthalmopathy patients were treated with high-dose intravenous methylprednisolone. The libraries were constructed in a second round of multiplex PCR and then size-selected and purified. Paired-end sequencing of the libraries was performed with 100 bp reads on an Illumina HiSeq2000. SOAPnuke was used to process the raw data, removing reads that contained adapters or uncalled bases, had a mean Phred below 15, or lacked an exact match to the constant primer or identifier. High-quality paired reads were merged with COPE v1.2.5, and unique nucleotide sequences were defined as clonotypes. Clonotypes were aligned to IMGT TRBV, TRBD and TRBJ reference segments using MiTCR v1.1. The analysis was restricted to V-J combinations with a frequency above 0.0001, which together covered 98% to 99.2% of the repertoires. The TCS score was defined as F50 (clonal expansion) divided by E x V (chaos), with BLOSUM62-based TCRdist calculated between CDR3 peptides within each V-J. Welch's t-statistics and random forest reduced approximately 520 V-J features to 10 to 15, which were used in a naive Bayes classifier (R e1071). Sample size was not statistically predetermined, and investigators were not blinded to group allocation. The paper describes TCR Vbeta CDR3 sequencing of 140 or so peripheral blood samples, made up of 43 ophthalmopathy patients, more than 70 hyperthyroidism patients and 17 progressor patients.

The TCR sequence derives from a woman in her twenties or thirties with Graves disease. Donor details come from another sample of the same person, matched by shared clones. Rearrangement joined TRBV2 to TRBJ2-7, with 10 bases aligning to TRBD2. This specimen was peripheral blood mononuclear cells (PBMCs), taken at new diagnosis, from a patient treated with antithyroid drugs. The CDR3 is CASSGATSGHAYEQYF. The sequenced DNA: TGTGCCAGCAGTGGAGCGACTAGCGGGCATGCCTACGAGCAGTACTTC.